This TCR beta chain is drawn from a study of early T cells in non-severe SARS-CoV-2 infection. Turning to the study itself: The study sequenced bulk RNA from unsorted whole blood, with chains unpaired.

The CDR3 length is 15 residues. Looked up from germline, CDR1 is MNHNY and CDR2 is SVGAGI (reference sequence). V lost 5 bases and J lost 1, with 14 bases in between. Molecules of cDNA were individually given unique molecular identifiers that were attached to them. One entry per CDR3 protein results from TCRdb running MiXCR on the 5' RACE reads. This table has about 71,000 distinct CDR3 sequences, around 12% appearing once. This receptor was taken from an adult who was a healthcare worker with PCR-confirmed SARS-CoV-2 infection or an uninfected control (not recorded which). Sequenced material: whole blood, taken at baseline. The V call is TRBV6-6, the J call TRBJ1-1; a weak D match, TRBD1 (6 bases). CDR3 sequence reads: CASSPGAASNTEAFF. CDR3 DNA: TGTGCCAGCAGTCCAGGGGCCGCCTCGAACACTGAAGCTTTCTTT.